This TCR beta chain derives from a study of vaccination effects on CD4 cells after COVID-19. As concerns this clone: Its antigen is unknown.

Germline V gives CDR1 SNHLY, CDR2 FYNNEI. The V end lost 8 bases, the J end lost 4 bases, and 5 bases lay between the germline ends. The length of the CDR3 is 10 residues. TCRdb keeps only in-frame clones here, not all; method: immunoSEQ multiplex PCR. The repertoire includes 60,000 to 65,000 clones, roughly 76% of them detected once, and 3.5% to 4.5% sits in the top ten. Using viral peptide pools, the ViraFEST assay grew out antigen-specific CD4+ T cells prior to sequencing. Following an approximately ten-day culture, CD4+ T cells were purified. Having tested negative for nucleocapsid antibodies, the vaccine recipients showed no prior SARS-CoV-2 infection. Wells each received two million PBMC, cultured with about 10 IU/ml IL-2 and 9.5 to 10 ug/ml peptides. IL-2 medium took the place of half the medium on both days 3 and 7.

The sequence was collected from a human donor who received a COVID-19 vaccine. The chain joins TRBV2 to TRBJ2-5; no reliable D call. This specimen was CD4+ T cells from PBMCs cultured with HCoV-OC43 spike peptides, taken before COVID-19 vaccination. Subset described: HCoV-OC43 spike overlapping peptide pool stimulation. CDR3: CASLGETQYF. CDR3 DNA: TGTGCCAGCTTGGGAGAGACCCAGTACTTC.